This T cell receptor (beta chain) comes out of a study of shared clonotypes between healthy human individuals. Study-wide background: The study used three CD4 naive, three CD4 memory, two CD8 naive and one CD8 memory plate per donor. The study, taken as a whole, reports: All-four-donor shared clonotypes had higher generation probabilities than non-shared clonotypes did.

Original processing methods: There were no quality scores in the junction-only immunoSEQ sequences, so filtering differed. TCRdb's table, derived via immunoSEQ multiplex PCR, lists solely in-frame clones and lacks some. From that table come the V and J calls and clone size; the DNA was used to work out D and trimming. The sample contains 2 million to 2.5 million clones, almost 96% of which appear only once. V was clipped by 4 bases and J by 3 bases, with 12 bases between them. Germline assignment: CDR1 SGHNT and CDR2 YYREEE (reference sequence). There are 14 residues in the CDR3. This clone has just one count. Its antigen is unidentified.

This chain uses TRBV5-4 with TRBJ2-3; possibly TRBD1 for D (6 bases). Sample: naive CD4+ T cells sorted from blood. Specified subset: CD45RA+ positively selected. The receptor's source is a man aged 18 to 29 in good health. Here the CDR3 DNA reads TGTGCCAGCAGCCTACAGGGTTTAACAGATACGCAGTATTTT. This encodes CASSLQGLTDTQYF.